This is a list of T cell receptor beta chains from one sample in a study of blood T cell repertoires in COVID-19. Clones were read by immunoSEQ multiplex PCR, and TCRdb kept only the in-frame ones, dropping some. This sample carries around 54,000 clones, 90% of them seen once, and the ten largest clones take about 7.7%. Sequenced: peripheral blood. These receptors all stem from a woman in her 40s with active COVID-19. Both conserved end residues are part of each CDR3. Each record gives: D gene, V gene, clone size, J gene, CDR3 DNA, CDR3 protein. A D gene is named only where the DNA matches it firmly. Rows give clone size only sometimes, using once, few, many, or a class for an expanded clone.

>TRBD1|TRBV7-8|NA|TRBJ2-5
TGTGCCAGCAGCCCGGGGACAGGAAAGTACGAGACCCAGTACTTC
CASSPGTGKYETQYF
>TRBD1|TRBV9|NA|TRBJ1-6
TGTGCCAGCAGCGAGTGGGGACAGGGTTCTCCCCTCCACTTT
CASSEWGQGSPLHF
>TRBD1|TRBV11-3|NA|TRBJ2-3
TGTGCCAGCAGCCCTCGGACAGGGGGCGCTGCAGATACGCAGTATTTT
CASSPRTGGAADTQYF
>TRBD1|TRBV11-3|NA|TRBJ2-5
TGTGCCAGCTCGGGACAGGGGCGGGAGACCCAGTACTTC
CASSGQGRETQYF
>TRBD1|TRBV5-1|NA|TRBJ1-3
TGCGCCAGCAGCCTGTCGACAGGGAGAGGAAACACCATATATTTT
CASSLSTGRGNTIYF
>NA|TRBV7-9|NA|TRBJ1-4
TGTGCCAGCAGCTTAGGACCAGGCCTTGGGGAAAAACTGTTTTTT
CASSLGPGLGEKLFF
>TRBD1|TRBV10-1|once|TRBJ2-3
TGCGCCAGCAGTGGCACGACAGGGGGAACGGAAGATACGCAGTATTTT
CASSGTTGGTEDTQYF
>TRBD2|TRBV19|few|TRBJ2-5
TGTGCCAGTAGCGACGGGGGGTCCCAGGAGACCCAGTACTTC
CASSDGGSQETQYF
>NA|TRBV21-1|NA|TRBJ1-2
TGTGCCAGCAGCCCCCTTCGAGGGGGGTGGACAGGACGACGCGGGGGCTACACCTTC
CASSPLRGGWTGRRGGYTF
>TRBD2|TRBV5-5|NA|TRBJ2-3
TGTGCCAGCAGCTTGGCCTCTAGCGGGACAGATACGCAGTATTTT
CASSLASSGTDTQYF
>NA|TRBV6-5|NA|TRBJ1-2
TGTGCCAGCAGTCCACCAGGCAGCCCAAACTATGGCTACACCTTC
CASSPPGSPNYGYTF
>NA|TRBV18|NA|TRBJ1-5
TGTGCCAGCTCACCCGGAGATCAGCCCCAGCATTTT
CASSPGDQPQHF
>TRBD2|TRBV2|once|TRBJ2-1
TGTGCCAGCAGTAGACTAGCGGACCACAATGAGCAGTTCTTC
CASSRLADHNEQFF
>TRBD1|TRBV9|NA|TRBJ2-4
TGTGCCAGCAGCACCCGAACAGGGGACAAAAACATTCAGTACTTC
CASSTRTGDKNIQYF
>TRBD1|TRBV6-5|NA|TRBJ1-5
TGTGCCAGCAGCCGCCGTGGGACAGGGTATCAGCCCCAGCATTTT
CASSRRGTGYQPQHF
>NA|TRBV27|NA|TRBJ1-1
TGTGCCAGCAGTTTGGGGGGTACCGCTGAAGCTTTCTTT
CASSLGGTAEAFF
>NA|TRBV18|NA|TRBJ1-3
TGTGCCAGCTCACCGGCAGGGGCGGGAAACACCATATATTTT
CASSPAGAGNTIYF
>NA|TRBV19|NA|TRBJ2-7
TGTGCCAGTAGCGGGCGGGCCTACGAGCAGTACTTC
CASSGRAYEQYF
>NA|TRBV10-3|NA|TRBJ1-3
TGTGCCATCAAAGAGGCAAACTCTGGAAACACCATATATTTT
CAIKEANSGNTIYF
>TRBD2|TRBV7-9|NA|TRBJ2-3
TGTGCCAGCAGCTTTAGCGGGGGAGGCACAGATACGCAGTATTTT
CASSFSGGGTDTQYF
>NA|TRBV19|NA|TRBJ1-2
TGTGCCAGTAGTATGCCGGGAAGGGGAGGAGACTATGGCTACACCTTC
CASSMPGRGGDYGYTF